One T cell receptor (beta chain) is described in this entry. Its specificity is not known. This sample is drawn from a study of cytomegalovirus exposure and HLA in healthy donors. Study in general: Of all 400 or so donors who were genotyped, roughly 81% belonged to the Caucasian-associated ancestry cluster.

Per the germline V gene, CDR1 is LGHNA and CDR2 is YNFKEQ. The CDR3 covers 18 residues. Unmatched junction bases numbered 10, after V lost 0 bases and J lost 8 bases. Study-level results: CMV serostatus was the sole immune exposure information available. The authors reported that TCR beta sequences could predict HLA-A and HLA-B alleles. These predictions were accurate for most subjects in the first cohort.

Primers included in the PCR were 60 Vbeta and 13 Jbeta primers. TCRdb's table, derived via immunoSEQ multiplex PCR, lists solely in-frame clones and lacks some. Here the sample spans some 200,000 clones, 80% to 90% being singletons. The V and J genes are TRBV4-2 and TRBJ2-1, with 13 bases that match TRBD2. The source is a woman younger than 30 in good health and CMV-seronegative. Sequencing was done on a sample of PBMCs. The CDR3 loop is CASSQDQGLAGIKDEQFF. The CDR3 DNA follows: TGTGCCAGCAGCCAAGATCAGGGACTAGCGGGAATCAAGGATGAGCAGTTCTTC.